The sequence of this TCR beta chain was determined in a study of blood T cells in healthy people across ages. Broader study findings: Significant beta diversity loss was already apparent by age roughly 44, declining roughly linearly. The study found more naive CD4+ cells and higher diversity in long-lived than aged donors.

J was trimmed by 3 bases and V by 1 base; bases with no gene match: 9. Germline loops: CDR1 SEHNR, CDR2 FQNEAQ (reference sequence). The CDR3 has 16 residues. Peripheral blood samples of around 9.8 milliliters were drawn from each donor. The use of a sample-barcoded 5' primer and a J-beta primer mix characterized a second PCR of 7 to 11 cycles. Using its own MiXCR run on the 5' RACE reads, TCRdb lists one record per CDR3 protein. Seen here are 800,000 or so distinct CDR3 sequences, 25% observed once, and the top ten hold more than 3%. On this clonotype itself: The antigen remains unidentified.

The same data also went into a second study, on T cells of mothers and their children. That source reports: Second-PCR amplification with M1S added sample barcodes and 2-4 random nucleotides.

The V gene is TRBV7-9, the J gene TRBJ2-7; 7 nucleotides agree with TRBD1. Sequenced material: blood. This receptor was obtained from a boy aged 10-17 years in good health. The CDR3 DNA is TGTGCCAGCAGCTTAGATATCGGGGCAGGGGGCTACGAGCAGTACTTC. This encodes CASSLDIGAGGYEQYF.